The rows below give T cell receptor beta chains drawn from one sample of a study of blood T cell repertoires in COVID-19. The table came from immunoSEQ multiplex PCR; TCRdb's copy has only in-frame clones and leaves some out. The sample lists approximately 160,000 clones; 90% were seen once. Sequencing input: peripheral blood. These receptors were taken from a man aged 45-60 years with acute or convalescent COVID-19. The CDR3 runs from the conserved cysteine through the conserved F or W. The order of the fields is V gene, clone size, J gene, D gene, CDR3 DNA, CDR3 protein. D genes are given only for firm matches. Only part of the rows carry a size: once, few, many, or a class if the clone is expanded.

v_call: TRBV7-8
clone_size: -
j_call: TRBJ2-7
d_call: TRBD2
cdr3_nt: TGTGCCAGCAGCCCCCGGGACTACTCCTACGAGCAGTACTTC
cdr3_aa: CASSPRDYSYEQYF

v_call: TRBV2
clone_size: -
j_call: TRBJ1-2
d_call: -
cdr3_nt: TGTGCCAGCAGTGTGGAACAGGGCTTCTATGGCTACACCTTC
cdr3_aa: CASSVEQGFYGYTF

v_call: TRBV27
clone_size: once
j_call: TRBJ2-7
d_call: TRBD2
cdr3_nt: TGTGCCAGCAGTTCCTGGCCGGGACTAGCGGGAGGGCCTAGCGAGCAGTACTTC
cdr3_aa: CASSSWPGLAGGPSEQYF

v_call: TRBV5-6
clone_size: once
j_call: TRBJ1-2
d_call: -
cdr3_nt: TGTGCCAGCAGCACGCGTCCAGGGTCCTTCTATGGCTACACCTTC
cdr3_aa: CASSTRPGSFYGYTF

v_call: TRBV7-2
clone_size: -
j_call: TRBJ1-1
d_call: TRBD1
cdr3_nt: TGTGCCAGCAGCATCTCCGGGACAGCTTCGATTGAAGCTTTCTTT
cdr3_aa: CASSISGTASIEAFF

v_call: TRBV9
clone_size: -
j_call: TRBJ1-1
d_call: TRBD1
cdr3_nt: TGTGCCAGCAGTGAAACAGGGGGCACTGAAGCTTTCTTT
cdr3_aa: CASSETGGTEAFF

v_call: TRBV13
clone_size: -
j_call: TRBJ1-2
d_call: -
cdr3_nt: TGTGCCAGCAGCTTACAGGGAAGCTATGGCTACACCTTC
cdr3_aa: CASSLQGSYGYTF

v_call: TRBV7-9
clone_size: -
j_call: TRBJ2-7
d_call: -
cdr3_nt: TGTGCCAGCAGCGAAACATACGAGCAGTACTTC
cdr3_aa: CASSETYEQYF

v_call: TRBV2
clone_size: -
j_call: TRBJ2-2
d_call: TRBD2
cdr3_nt: TGTGCCAGCTGTGGAGGTCTAGCGGGAGGGGGCGGGGAGCTGTTTTTT
cdr3_aa: CASCGGLAGGGGELFF

v_call: TRBV5-6
clone_size: -
j_call: TRBJ1-2
d_call: TRBD1
cdr3_nt: TGTGCCAGCAGGGGACAGCGAAACAACTATGGCTACACCTTC
cdr3_aa: CASRGQRNNYGYTF

v_call: TRBV28
clone_size: once
j_call: TRBJ2-5
d_call: -
cdr3_nt: TGTGCCAGCAGTTTTTCGCGGGGCCAAGAGACCCAGTACTTC
cdr3_aa: CASSFSRGQETQYF

v_call: TRBV6-5
clone_size: -
j_call: TRBJ1-2
d_call: -
cdr3_nt: TGTGCCAGCAGTTGGACAGTTTTTGGCTACACCTTC
cdr3_aa: CASSWTVFGYTF

v_call: TRBV6-5
clone_size: -
j_call: TRBJ2-5
d_call: -
cdr3_nt: TGTGCCAGCAGACCCGACTACAGACAAGAGACCCAGTACTTC
cdr3_aa: CASRPDYRQETQYF

v_call: TRBV5-1
clone_size: -
j_call: TRBJ2-7
d_call: -
cdr3_nt: TGCGCCAGCAGCTTGGGGGCCGAGCAGTACTTC
cdr3_aa: CASSLGAEQYF

v_call: TRBV24-1
clone_size: -
j_call: TRBJ2-1
d_call: TRBD1
cdr3_nt: TGTGCCACCAGACTAGGACAGGGGGCCTACAATGAGCAGTTCTTC
cdr3_aa: CATRLGQGAYNEQFF

v_call: TRBV5-4
clone_size: -
j_call: TRBJ2-3
d_call: TRBD2
cdr3_nt: TGTGCCAGCAGCTTAATAGCGGGGGGGACAGATACGCAGTATTTT
cdr3_aa: CASSLIAGGTDTQYF

v_call: TRBV19
clone_size: once
j_call: TRBJ2-2
d_call: -
cdr3_nt: TGTGCCAGTAGTATAGTGGCCGCACCGAACACCGGGGAGCTGTTTTTT
cdr3_aa: CASSIVAAPNTGELFF

v_call: TRBV5-1
clone_size: -
j_call: TRBJ2-2
d_call: TRBD1
cdr3_nt: TGCGCCAGCAGACACAGGACAGGAGATCTCGGGGAGCTGTTTTTT
cdr3_aa: CASRHRTGDLGELFF

v_call: TRBV4-1
clone_size: -
j_call: TRBJ1-1
d_call: -
cdr3_nt: TGCGCCAGCAGCCTAGATCAAAAGGGGCATAAGAACACTGAAGCTTTCTTT
cdr3_aa: CASSLDQKGHKNTEAFF

v_call: TRBV10-1
clone_size: -
j_call: TRBJ2-1
d_call: -
cdr3_nt: TGCGCCAGCACCCCGGGACTCAACTACAATGAGCAGTTCTTC
cdr3_aa: CASTPGLNYNEQFF

v_call: TRBV4-2
clone_size: -
j_call: TRBJ2-6
d_call: -
cdr3_nt: TGTGCCAGCAGCCAAGACCTCTCTGGGGCCAACGTCCTGACTTTC
cdr3_aa: CASSQDLSGANVLTF

v_call: TRBV2
clone_size: once
j_call: TRBJ2-5
d_call: TRBD2
cdr3_nt: TGTGCCAGCAGTGAAGAGGCCCTAGCGGGACGTGAGACCCAGTACTTC
cdr3_aa: CASSEEALAGRETQYF

v_call: TRBV6-6
clone_size: -
j_call: TRBJ1-1
d_call: -
cdr3_nt: TGTGCCAGCAGTTACGGAGAGTTTTTGAACACTGAAGCTTTCTTT
cdr3_aa: CASSYGEFLNTEAFF

v_call: TRBV7-2
clone_size: -
j_call: TRBJ2-5
d_call: TRBD1
cdr3_nt: TGTGCCAGCAGCTTAGCGGTTGTTGGGACAGGGGCAATTTCAGAGACCCAGTACTTC
cdr3_aa: CASSLAVVGTGAISETQYF

v_call: TRBV9
clone_size: -
j_call: TRBJ2-1
d_call: -
cdr3_nt: TGTGCCAGCAGCGTAAGTACGGGTGGAAATGAGCAGTTCTTC
cdr3_aa: CASSVSTGGNEQFF